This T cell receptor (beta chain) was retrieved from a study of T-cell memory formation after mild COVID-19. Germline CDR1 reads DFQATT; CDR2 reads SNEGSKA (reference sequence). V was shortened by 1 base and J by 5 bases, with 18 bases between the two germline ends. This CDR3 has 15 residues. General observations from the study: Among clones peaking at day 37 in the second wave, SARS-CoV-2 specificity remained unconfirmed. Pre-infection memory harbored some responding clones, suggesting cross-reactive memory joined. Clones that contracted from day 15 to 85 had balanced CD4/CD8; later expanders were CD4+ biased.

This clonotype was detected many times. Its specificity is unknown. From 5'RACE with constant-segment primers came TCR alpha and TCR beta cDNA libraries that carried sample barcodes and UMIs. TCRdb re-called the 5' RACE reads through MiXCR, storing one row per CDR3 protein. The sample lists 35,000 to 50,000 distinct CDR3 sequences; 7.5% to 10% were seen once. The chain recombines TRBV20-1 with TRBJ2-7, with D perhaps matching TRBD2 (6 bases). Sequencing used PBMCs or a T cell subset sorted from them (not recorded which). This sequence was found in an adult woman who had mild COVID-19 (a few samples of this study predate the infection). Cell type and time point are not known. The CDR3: CSARALGSSKNEQYF. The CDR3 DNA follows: TGCAGTGCTAGAGCCCTCGGGAGCAGTAAGAACGAGCAGTACTTC.